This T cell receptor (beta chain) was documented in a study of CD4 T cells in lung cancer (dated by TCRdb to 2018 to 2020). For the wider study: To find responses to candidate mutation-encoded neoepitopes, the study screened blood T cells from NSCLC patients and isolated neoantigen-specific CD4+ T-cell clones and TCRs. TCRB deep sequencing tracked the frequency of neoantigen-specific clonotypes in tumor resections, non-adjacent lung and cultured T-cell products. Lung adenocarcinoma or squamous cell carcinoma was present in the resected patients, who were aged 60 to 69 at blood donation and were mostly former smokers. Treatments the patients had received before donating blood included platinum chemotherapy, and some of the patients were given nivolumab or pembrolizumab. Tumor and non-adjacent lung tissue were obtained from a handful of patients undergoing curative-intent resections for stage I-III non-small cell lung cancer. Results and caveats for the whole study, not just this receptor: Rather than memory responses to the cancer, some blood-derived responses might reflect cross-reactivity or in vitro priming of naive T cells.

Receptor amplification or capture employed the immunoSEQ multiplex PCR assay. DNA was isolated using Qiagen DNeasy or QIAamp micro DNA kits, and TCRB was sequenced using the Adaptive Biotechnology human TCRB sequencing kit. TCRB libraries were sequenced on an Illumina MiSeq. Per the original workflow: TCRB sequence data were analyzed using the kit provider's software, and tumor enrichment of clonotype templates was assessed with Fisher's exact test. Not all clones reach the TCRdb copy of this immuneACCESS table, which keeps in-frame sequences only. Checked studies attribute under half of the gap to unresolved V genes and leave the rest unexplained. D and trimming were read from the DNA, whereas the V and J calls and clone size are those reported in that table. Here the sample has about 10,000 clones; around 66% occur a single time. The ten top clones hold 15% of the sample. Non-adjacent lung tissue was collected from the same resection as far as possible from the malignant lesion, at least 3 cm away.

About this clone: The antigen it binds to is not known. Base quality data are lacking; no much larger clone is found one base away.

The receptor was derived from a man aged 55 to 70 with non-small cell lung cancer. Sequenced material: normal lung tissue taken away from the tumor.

The CDR3 reads CASKGGLAYTGELFF. The DNA is TGCGCCAGCAAAGGGGGACTAGCGTACACCGGGGAGCTGTTTTTT. The chain is assembled from TRBV5-1 and TRBJ2-2; TRBD2 matches 10 bases in the middle. From the germline V gene, CDR1 is SGHRS and CDR2 is YFSETQ. CDR3 length: 15 amino acids, cysteine to phenylalanine. The DNA shown is the 45-base CDR3, in frame from base 1. Compared with germline, V lacks 6 bases and J lacks 3 bases; bases without a gene match: 5.